Below, one TCR beta chain is given with its context. The antigen remains unidentified. The data belong to a study of siplizumab effects on memory and regulatory T cells. This table comes from immunoSEQ multiplex PCR, and its TCRdb copy is limited to in-frame clones, with some not included. The sample lists about 85,000 clones, more than 85% occurring once. The CDR3 is 13 amino acids. With V trimmed by 4 bases and J by 2 bases, 1 base remained unmatched. CDR1 and CDR2 from the germline V gene are MNHEY and SMNVEV (reference sequence). Study-wide results and limits: Naive T cells seemed more diverse than memory cells; they also seemed major alloresponse contributors. On average, about 70% of mappable alloreactive CD4+ clones were Treg-derived under siplizumab, against 25% to 30% in controls. The authors could not assign a naive or memory phenotype to roughly 75-97% of proliferating CD4+ or CD8+ clones.

The source of this sequence is a human donor in good health. The J gene is TRBJ2-7, the V gene TRBV27, with 8 positions matching TRBD1. Source material: CD8+ T cells sorted from blood. The chain's CDR3 is CASSWTGTYEQYF. CDR3 sequence (DNA): TGTGCCAGCAGTTGGACAGGGACCTACGAGCAGTACTTC.